The TCR beta chain described here comes from a study of glioma-infiltrating T cells. Whole-study context: Dexamethasone exposure before glioma surgery was limited to six or fewer days.

The iRepertoire nested amplicon-rescue multiplex PCR amplified TCR alpha and beta CDR3s from RNA. Each CDR3 protein is one row after TCRdb ran MiXCR on the multiplex PCR reads. The repertoire holds 300,000 to 450,000 distinct CDR3 sequences, with about two fifths as singletons. CDR1 and CDR2 from the germline V gene are LNHDA and SQIVND (reference sequence). J gave up 4 bases and V 4 bases, and 14 bases lay outside the gene matches. This CDR3 is 17 amino acids long. Concerning this clonotype itself: The antigen remains undetermined.

Study-wide findings and caveats: Tissue and blood shared very few CDR3 sequences.

Sequenced input: glioma tissue, nonneoplastic brain tissue, or PBMCs (not recorded which). This receptor was obtained from a human donor with low-grade glioma or glioblastoma, undergoing nonglioma brain surgery, or in good health (not recorded which). The chain combines TRBV19 with TRBJ2-3, with 7 bases lining up with TRBD2. The CDR3 is CASSTGEGLFGPDTQYF. CDR3 coding DNA: TGTGCCAGTAGTACGGGGGAGGGCCTTTTCGGCCCAGATACGCAGTATTTT.